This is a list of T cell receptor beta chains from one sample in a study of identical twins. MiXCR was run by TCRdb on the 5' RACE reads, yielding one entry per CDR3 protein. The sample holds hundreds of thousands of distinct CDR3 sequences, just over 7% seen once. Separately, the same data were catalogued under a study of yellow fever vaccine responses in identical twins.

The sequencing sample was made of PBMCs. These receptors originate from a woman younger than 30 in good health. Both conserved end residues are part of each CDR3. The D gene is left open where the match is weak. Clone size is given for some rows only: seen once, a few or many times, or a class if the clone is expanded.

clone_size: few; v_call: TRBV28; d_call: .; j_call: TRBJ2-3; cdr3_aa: CASSLPSIVDTQYF; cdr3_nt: TGTGCCAGCAGTTTACCTAGCATAGTAGATACGCAGTATTTT
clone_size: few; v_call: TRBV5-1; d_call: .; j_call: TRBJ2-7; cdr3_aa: CASSPGGAGAYYEQYF; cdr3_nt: TGCGCCAGCAGCCCCGGCGGGGCGGGGGCATACTACGAGCAGTACTTC
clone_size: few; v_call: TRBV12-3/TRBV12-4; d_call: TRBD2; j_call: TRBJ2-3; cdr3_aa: CASSATSGSGDTQYF; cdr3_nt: TGTGCCAGCAGTGCGACTAGCGGGAGTGGGGATACGCAGTATTTT
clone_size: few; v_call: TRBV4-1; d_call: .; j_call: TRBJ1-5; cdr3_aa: CASSQPGADQPQHF; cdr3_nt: TGCGCCAGCAGCCAGCCGGGGGCAGATCAGCCCCAGCATTTT
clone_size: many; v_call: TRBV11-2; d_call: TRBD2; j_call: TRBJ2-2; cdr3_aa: CASSLEGTSGRADTGELFF; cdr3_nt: TGTGCCAGCAGCTTAGAAGGGACTAGCGGGAGGGCTGACACCGGGGAGCTGTTTTTT
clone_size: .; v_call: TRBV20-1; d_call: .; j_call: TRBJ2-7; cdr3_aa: CCARADESGTDTYEQYF; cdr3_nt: TGCTGTGCTCGAGCTGATGAGAGCGGGACAGATACTTACGAGCAGTACTTC
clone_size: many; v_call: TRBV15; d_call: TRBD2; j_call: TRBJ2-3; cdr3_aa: CATSSPLALVAGDDTQYF; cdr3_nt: TGTGCCACCAGCAGCCCTTTGGCTTTAGTTGCGGGAGACGATACGCAGTATTTT
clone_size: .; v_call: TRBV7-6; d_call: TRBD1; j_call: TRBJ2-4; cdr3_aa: CASSAIRDREGGKNIQYF; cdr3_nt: TGTGCCAGCAGCGCGATCCGGGACAGGGAAGGAGGAAAAAACATTCAGTACTTC
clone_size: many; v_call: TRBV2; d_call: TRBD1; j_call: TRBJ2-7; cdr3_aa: CASCGDRGIYEQYF; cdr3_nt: TGTGCCAGCTGTGGGGACAGGGGAATCTACGAGCAGTACTTC
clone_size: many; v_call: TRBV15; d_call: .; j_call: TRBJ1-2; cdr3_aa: CATSRPGNYGYTF; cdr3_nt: TGTGCCACCAGCAGACCGGGCAACTATGGCTACACCTTC
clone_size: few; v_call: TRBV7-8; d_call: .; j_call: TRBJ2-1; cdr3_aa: CASSLRPSDNNEQFF; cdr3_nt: TGTGCCAGCAGCTTAAGGCCTAGCGACAACAATGAGCAGTTCTTC
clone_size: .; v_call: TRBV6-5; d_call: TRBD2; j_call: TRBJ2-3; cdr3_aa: CASSYSLAGVSDTQYF; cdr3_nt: TGTGCCAGCAGTTACTCCTTAGCGGGAGTATCAGATACGCAGTATTTT
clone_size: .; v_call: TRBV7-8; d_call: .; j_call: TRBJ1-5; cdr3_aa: CASSLVNGGNQPQHF; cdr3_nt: TGTGCCAGCAGCTTAGTAAATGGAGGCAATCAGCCCCAGCATTTT
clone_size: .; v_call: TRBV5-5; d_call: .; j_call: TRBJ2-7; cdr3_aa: CASSPVEAYEQYF; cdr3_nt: TGTGCCAGCAGCCCAGTGGAGGCCTACGAGCAGTACTTC
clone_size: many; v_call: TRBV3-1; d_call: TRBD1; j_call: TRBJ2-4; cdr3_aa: CASRAGTDKNIQYF; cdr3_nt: TGTGCCAGCAGGGCCGGGACAGACAAAAACATTCAGTACTTC
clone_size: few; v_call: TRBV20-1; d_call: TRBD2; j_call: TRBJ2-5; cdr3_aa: CSATPGTSGQETQYF; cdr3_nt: TGCAGTGCCACCCCAGGGACTAGCGGACAAGAGACCCAGTACTTC
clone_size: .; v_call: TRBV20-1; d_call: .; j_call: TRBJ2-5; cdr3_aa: CSARDQYQETQYF; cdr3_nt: TGCAGTGCTAGGGACCAATATCAAGAGACCCAGTACTTC
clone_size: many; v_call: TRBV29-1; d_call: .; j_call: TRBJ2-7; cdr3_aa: CSVEFSPGEQYF; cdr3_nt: TGCAGCGTTGAGTTTTCACCGGGCGAGCAGTACTTC
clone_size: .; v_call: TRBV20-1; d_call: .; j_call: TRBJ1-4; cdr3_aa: CSAQPSRANEKLFF; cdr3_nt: TGCAGTGCTCAACCGAGTCGGGCAAATGAAAAACTGTTTTTT
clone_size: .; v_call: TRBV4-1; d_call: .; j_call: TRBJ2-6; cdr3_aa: CASSQSMGNPGANVLTF; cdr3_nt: TGCGCCAGCAGCCAATCGATGGGCAACCCCGGGGCCAACGTCCTGACTTTC
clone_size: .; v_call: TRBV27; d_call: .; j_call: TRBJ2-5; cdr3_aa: CASSLGHYQETQYF; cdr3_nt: TGTGCCAGCAGTTTGGGGCACTACCAAGAGACCCAGTACTTC
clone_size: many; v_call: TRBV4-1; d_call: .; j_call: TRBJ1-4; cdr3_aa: CASGRAAVEKLFF; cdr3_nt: TGCGCCAGCGGTAGGGCAGCGGTTGAAAAACTGTTTTTT
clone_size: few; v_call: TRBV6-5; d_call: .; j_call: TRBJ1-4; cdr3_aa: CASSYGGTTNEKLFF; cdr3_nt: TGTGCCAGCAGTTACGGGGGGACAACTAATGAAAAACTGTTTTTT
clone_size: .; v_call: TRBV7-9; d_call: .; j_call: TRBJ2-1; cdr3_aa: CASTRGYTNYNEQFF; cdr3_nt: TGTGCCAGCACCCGGGGGTATACCAACTACAATGAGCAGTTCTTC
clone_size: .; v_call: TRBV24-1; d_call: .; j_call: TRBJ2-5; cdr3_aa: CATSDRSEGGRETQYF; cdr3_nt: TGTGCCACCAGTGATCGCAGTGAAGGAGGTCGCGAGACCCAGTACTTC
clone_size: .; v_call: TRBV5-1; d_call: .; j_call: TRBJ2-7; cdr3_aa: CASSLFGRPTYEQYF; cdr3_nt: TGCGCCAGCAGCTTGTTCGGCCGCCCCACCTACGAGCAGTACTTC
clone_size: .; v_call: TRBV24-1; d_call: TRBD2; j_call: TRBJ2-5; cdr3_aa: CATSATSGRWETQYF; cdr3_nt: TGTGCCACCAGTGCGACTAGCGGGAGGTGGGAGACCCAGTACTTC
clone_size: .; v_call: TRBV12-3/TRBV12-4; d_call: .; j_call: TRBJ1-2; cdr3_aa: CASSFGQVFSF; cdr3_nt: TGTGCCAGCAGTTTTGGTCAGGTCTTTTCCTTC
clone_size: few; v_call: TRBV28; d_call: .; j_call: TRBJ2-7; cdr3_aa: CASSLPRQMGSYEQYF; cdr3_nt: TGTGCCAGCAGTTTACCCCGGCAAATGGGCTCCTACGAGCAGTACTTC
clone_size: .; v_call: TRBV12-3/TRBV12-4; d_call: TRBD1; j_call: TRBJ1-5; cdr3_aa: CASSQKTGKGAQPQHF; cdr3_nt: TGTGCCAGCAGCCAAAAGACAGGGAAGGGGGCTCAGCCCCAGCATTTT
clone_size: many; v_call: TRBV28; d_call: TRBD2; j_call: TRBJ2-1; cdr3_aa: CASSLELAGGPYNEQFF; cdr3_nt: TGTGCCAGCAGTTTGGAACTAGCGGGAGGGCCCTACAATGAGCAGTTCTTC
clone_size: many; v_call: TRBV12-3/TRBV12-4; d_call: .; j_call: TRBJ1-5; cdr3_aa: CASSLGVNQPQHF; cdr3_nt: TGTGCCAGCAGCTTAGGGGTCAATCAGCCCCAGCATTTT
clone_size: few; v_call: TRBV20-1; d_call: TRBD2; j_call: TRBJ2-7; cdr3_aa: CSARGPLLAGEYEQYF; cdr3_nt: TGCAGTGCTAGAGGCCCCCTCCTAGCGGGAGAGTACGAGCAGTACTTC
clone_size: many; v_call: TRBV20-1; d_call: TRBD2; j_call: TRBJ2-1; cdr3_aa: CSAIPSGVEFF; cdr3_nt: TGCAGTGCTATCCCGAGCGGGGTGGAGTTCTTC
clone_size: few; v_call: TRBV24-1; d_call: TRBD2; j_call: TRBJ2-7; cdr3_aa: CATSALLAGGPYEQYF; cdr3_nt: TGTGCCACCAGTGCCCTACTAGCGGGAGGGCCCTACGAGCAGTACTTC
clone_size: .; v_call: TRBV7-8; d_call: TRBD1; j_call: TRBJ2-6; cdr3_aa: CASSLRTGDPIKANVLTF; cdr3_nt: TGTGCCAGCAGCTTACGGACAGGGGACCCCATCAAAGCCAACGTCCTGACTTTC
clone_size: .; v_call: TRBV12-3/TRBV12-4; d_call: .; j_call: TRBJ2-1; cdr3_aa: CASSFRKTRYNEQFF; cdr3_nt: TGTGCCAGCAGTTTTCGTAAGACAAGGTACAATGAGCAGTTCTTC
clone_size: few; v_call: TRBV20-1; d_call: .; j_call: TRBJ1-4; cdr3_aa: CSARRQGEKLFF; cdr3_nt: TGCAGTGCTAGGCGGCAGGGCGAAAAACTGTTTTTT
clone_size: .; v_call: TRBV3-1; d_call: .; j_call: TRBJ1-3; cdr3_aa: CASSQVGGSGNTIYF; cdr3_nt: TGTGCCAGCAGCCAAGTGGGAGGTTCTGGAAACACCATATATTTT
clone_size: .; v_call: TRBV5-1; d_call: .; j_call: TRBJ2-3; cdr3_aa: CASSAGVSKSDTQYF; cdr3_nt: TGCGCCAGCAGCGCAGGGGTTTCCAAATCAGATACGCAGTATTTT
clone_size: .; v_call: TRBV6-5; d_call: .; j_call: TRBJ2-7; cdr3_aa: CASSYSTAGEQYF; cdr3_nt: TGTGCCAGCAGTTACTCGACGGCGGGGGAGCAGTACTTC